These 18 T cell receptor beta chains originate from one sample sequenced in a study of PD-1 blockade in mismatch repair-deficient tumors. The data were produced by immunoSEQ multiplex PCR, yet TCRdb's version contains in-frame clones alone and is incomplete. The sample includes 120,000 or so clones, about nine tenths of them seen just once. The sample here was peripheral blood, taken about 17 months after starting pembrolizumab. These receptors were obtained from an adult with mismatch repair-deficient cancer.

The chain carries TRBV9 and TRBJ1-1, with no clear D. Germline values: CDR1 SGDLS, CDR2 YYNGEE. Trimming left V 3 bases short and J 11 bases short, with 14 bases between. The CDR3 covers 12 residues. CDR3 protein: CASSAGNTPAFF. As DNA, the CDR3 is TGTGCCAGCAGCGCGGGGAATACGCCGGCTTTCTTT. Supplemented by reference TRBV9 and TRBJ1-1, the full variable domain reads DSGVTQTPKHLITATGQRVTLRCSPRSGDLSVYWYQQSLDQGLQFLIQYYNGEERAKGNILERFSAQQFPDLHSELNLSSLELGDSALYFCASSAGNTPAFFGQGTRLTVV.

The genes are TRBV6-6 and TRBJ2-3, with a possible D match to TRBD2 (6 bases). CDR1 and CDR2 (germline): MNHNY, SVGAGI (reference sequence). This CDR3 has 12 amino acids. V was cut by 10 bases and J by 2 bases, with 10 bases left in between. In nucleotides, the CDR3 is TGTGCCACGGGGGTTACCACAGATACGCAGTATTTT. It is translated as CATGVTTDTQYF.

The chain links TRBV19 to TRBJ2-7, with TRBD1 identical over 7 bases. Germline V gives CDR1 LNHDA, CDR2 SQIVND (reference sequence). J lost 6 bases, V lost 3 bases, and 11 bases had no gene match. There are 15 residues in the CDR3. The CDR3 DNA reads as TGTGCCAGTAGTATGATAGGGGGCAGGTCTGCCGAGCAGTACTTC. It translates to CASSMIGGRSAEQYF.

The chain recombines TRBV28 with TRBJ2-7, with 8 bases that match TRBD2. Germline V CDR1 and CDR2: MDHEN, SYDVKM. The CDR3 contains 16 residues. Losses at the gene ends were 7 bases for V and 7 bases for J; bases not matched to a gene: 18. CDR3: CASTEPRPGGPGEQYF. The DNA of the CDR3 is TGTGCCAGCACTGAACCCCGTCCGGGAGGGCCGGGGGAGCAGTACTTC.

The rearrangement uses TRBV5-1 and TRBJ2-2; the match to TRBD1 covers 8 bases. CDR1 and CDR2 from the germline V gene are SGHRS and YFSETQ. Trimming took 5 bases from V and 3 from J; bases not matched to a gene: 12. CDR3 size: 17 residues. In nucleotides, the CDR3 is TGCGCCAGCAGGTCCGCGGACAGGGTGTTATACACCGGGGAGCTGTTTTTT. The encoded protein is CASRSADRVLYTGELFF.

The chain links TRBV14 to TRBJ1-1, with D hard to call. CDR3 size: 14 residues. The V and J ends lost 2 bases and 0 bases respectively, with 7 bases between them. The germline V gene has CDR1 SGHDN and CDR2 FVKESK. CDR3 amino acids: CASSQPQLNTEAFF. The DNA of the CDR3 is TGTGCCAGCAGCCAACCACAGTTGAACACTGAAGCTTTCTTT.

This chain links TRBV5-6 with TRBJ2-2; 8 bases map to TRBD2. Per germline, CDR1 SGHDT and CDR2 YYEEEE. Trimming removed 4 bases from V and 1 base from J; junction bases left unmatched: 9. This CDR3 spans 17 amino acids. The CDR3: CASSRRPTSGNTGELFF. In DNA form, the CDR3 reads TGTGCCAGCAGCCGAAGGCCAACTAGCGGGAACACCGGGGAGCTGTTTTTT.

The V gene is TRBV11-2, the J gene TRBJ2-7, with D tentatively TRBD1 (5 bases). Germline CDR1 reads SGHAT; CDR2 reads FQNNGV. The V end was cut by 1 base, the J end by 2 bases, with 6 bases between. This CDR3 has 13 residues. The CDR3 DNA follows: TGTGCCAGCAGCTTAGCCAGGGCCTACGAGCAGTACTTC. Translating gives CASSLARAYEQYF. Drawing the rest from reference TRBV11-2 and TRBJ2-7, the complete variable domain is EAGVAQSPRYKIIEKRQSVAFWCNPISGHATLYWYQQILGQGPKLLIQFQNNGVVDDSQLPKDRFSAERLKGVDSTLKIQPAKLEDSAVYLCASSLARAYEQYFGPGTRLTVT.

The V gene is TRBV18, the J gene TRBJ1-2; D is uncertain. Trimming removed 0 bases from V and 2 bases from J, with 10 bases in between. This CDR3 contains 15 residues. Germline CDR1 reads KGHSH; CDR2 reads LQKENI. DNA of the CDR3: TGTGCCAGCTCACCACCGAGCAGGCGAAACTATGGCTACACCTTC. It yields the protein CASSPPSRRNYGYTF. The entire variable domain, with the rest obtained from reference TRBV18 and TRBJ1-2, is as follows: NAGVMQNPRHLVRRRGQEARLRCSPMKGHSHVYWYRQLPEEGLKFMVYLQKENIIDESGMPKERFSAEFPKEGPSILRIQQVVRGDSAAYFCASSPPSRRNYGYTFGSGTRLTVV.

The rearrangement links TRBV29-1 to TRBJ2-3, with 8 bases lining up with TRBD2. The trim removed 1 base at V and 1 base at J, leaving 4 bases unmatched. CDR1 is SQVTM and CDR2 is ANQGSEA in the germline V gene. The CDR3 is made up of 15 amino acids. The CDR3 spells CSVEGVSGGTDTQYF. The CDR3 region has the DNA TGCAGCGTTGAAGGAGTTAGCGGGGGCACAGATACGCAGTATTTT.

V is TRBV4-2 and J is TRBJ2-3; D not resolved. The CDR3 spans 14 residues. V was clipped by 0 bases and J by 8 bases, with 12 bases between them. Germline loops: CDR1 LGHNA, CDR2 YNFKEQ. The CDR3 DNA reads TGTGCCAGCAGCCAAGAGGCCTCTGCCAGTACGCAGTATTTT. Its translation is CASSQEASASTQYF.

The chain recombines TRBV4-3 with TRBJ2-7; TRBD2 agrees at 9 bases. Germline CDR1 reads LGHNA; CDR2 reads YSLEER. V lost 2 bases, J lost 3 bases, and 14 bases stayed unmatched. The length of the CDR3 is 18 residues. This CDR3 is CASSQPRIPGTSHYEQYF. The CDR3 DNA reads TGCGCCAGCAGCCAACCACGAATCCCCGGGACTAGCCACTACGAGCAGTACTTC.

V is TRBV27 and J is TRBJ1-1, with D hard to call. The CDR3 length is 17 residues. Germline V CDR1 and CDR2: MNHEY, SMNVEV (reference sequence). V dropped 5 bases and J dropped 2 bases, with 21 bases sitting between them. In DNA form, the CDR3 reads TGTGCCAGCAGTCCCCTAGGCTCGGCAGGTCTAAACACTGAAGCTTTCTTT. This gives the protein CASSPLGSAGLNTEAFF.

This clone occurred a few times. Written as DNA, the CDR3 is TGCGCCAGCAGCCCGTCGACTAGCGGGATAATCGATGAGCAGTTCTTC. Residues: CASSPSTSGIIDEQFF. The J gene is TRBJ2-1, the V gene TRBV4-1; TRBD2 agrees at 11 bases. V trimming: 4 bases; J trimming: 8 bases; junction bases outside the gene matches: 10. Germline CDR1 reads MGHRA; CDR2 reads YSYEKL. This CDR3 spans 16 amino acids.

The chain couples TRBV6-5 to TRBJ2-7, with D unresolved. This CDR3 region has 11 residues. Per germline, CDR1 MNHEY and CDR2 SVGAGI. Between the trimmed V and J ends, which lost 2 bases and 6 bases, there was a span of 5 bases. The CDR3 DNA reads TGTGCCAGCAGTTACGGCACCGAGCAGTACTTC. Protein sequence: CASSYGTEQYF.

V usage is TRBV5-1 and J usage is TRBJ2-7, with D perhaps being TRBD1 or TRBD2 (5 bases each). The V end lost 4 bases, the J end lost 5 bases, and 25 bases lay between the germline ends. Germline CDR1 SGHRS, CDR2 YFSETQ. This CDR3 comprises 17 residues. The CDR3, as DNA: TGCGCCAGCAGCACTTCCGGGACCCGAGGGGTTGAGGACGAGCAGTACTTC. This encodes CASSTSGTRGVEDEQYF.

The chain has TRBV6-6 and TRBJ2-1, with D perhaps matching TRBD2 (7 bases). Germline lookup yields CDR1 MNHNY and CDR2 SVGAGI (reference sequence). The CDR3 loop spans 13 amino acids. With 6 bases removed from V and 7 bases from J, the gap between germline ends came to 13 bases. CDR3 sequence reads: CASRIGGRNEQFF. The DNA of the CDR3 is TGTGCCAGCAGGATCGGGGGGCGTAATGAGCAGTTCTTC.

This chain links TRBV6-1 with TRBJ2-7; D not certain. Per the germline V gene, CDR1 is MNHNS and CDR2 is SASEGT. V was cut by 7 bases and J by 4 bases, with 8 bases left in between. CDR3 length: 11 amino acids. CDR3 in amino acids: CASKLRYEQYF. CDR3 nucleotides: TGTGCCAGCAAGTTACGATACGAGCAGTACTTC.